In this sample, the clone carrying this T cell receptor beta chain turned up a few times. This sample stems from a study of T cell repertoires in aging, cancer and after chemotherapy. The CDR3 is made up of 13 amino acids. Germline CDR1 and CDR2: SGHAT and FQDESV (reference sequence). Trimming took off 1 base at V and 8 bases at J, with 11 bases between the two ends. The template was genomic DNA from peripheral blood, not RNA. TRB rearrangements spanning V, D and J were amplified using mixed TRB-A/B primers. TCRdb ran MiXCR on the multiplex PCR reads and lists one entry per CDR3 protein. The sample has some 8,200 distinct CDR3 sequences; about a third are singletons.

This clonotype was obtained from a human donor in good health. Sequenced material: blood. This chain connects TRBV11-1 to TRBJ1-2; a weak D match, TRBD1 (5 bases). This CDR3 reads CASSLGDGPGYTF. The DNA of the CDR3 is TGTGCCAGCAGCTTAGGGGACGGGCCGGGCTACACCTTC.